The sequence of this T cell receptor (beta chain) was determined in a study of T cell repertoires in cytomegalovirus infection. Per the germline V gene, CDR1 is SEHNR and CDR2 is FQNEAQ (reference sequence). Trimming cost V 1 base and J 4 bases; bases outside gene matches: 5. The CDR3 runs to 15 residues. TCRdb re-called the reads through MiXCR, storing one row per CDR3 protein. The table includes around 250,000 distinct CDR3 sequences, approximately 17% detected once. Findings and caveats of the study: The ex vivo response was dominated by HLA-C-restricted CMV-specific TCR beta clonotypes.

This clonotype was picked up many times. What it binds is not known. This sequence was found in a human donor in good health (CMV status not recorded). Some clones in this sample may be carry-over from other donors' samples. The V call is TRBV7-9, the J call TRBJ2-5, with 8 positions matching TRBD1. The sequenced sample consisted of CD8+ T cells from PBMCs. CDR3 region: CASSLGTGRRETQYF. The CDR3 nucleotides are TGTGCCAGCAGCTTAGGGACAGGGCGTAGAGAGACCCAGTACTTC.